The 9 T cell receptor beta chains below come from one sample, sequenced in a study of metastatic and nonmetastatic thyroid tumors. TCRdb re-called clones via MiXCR from the PCR reads. The repertoire consists of 35,000 to 55,000 clones, with around a quarter occurring once and the leading ten covering over 3%. Ahead of thyroid surgery, no patient had received treatment of any kind. The sequenced sample was blood. The receptors derive from a male donor with papillary thyroid cancer or a benign thyroid nodule (not recorded which). Some clones in this sample may be carry-over from other donors' samples.

By sample share, this clone is medium-sized. The chain employs TRBV6-4 and TRBJ2-6, with D uncertain. This CDR3 has 13 amino acids. Germline values: CDR1 MRHNA, CDR2 SNTAGT. Deletions cut 0 bases from V and 3 bases from J, with 0 bases between. CDR3 sequence reads: CASSDSGANVLTF. For the CDR3, the DNA is TGTGCCAGCAGTGACTCTGGGGCCAACGTCCTGACTTTC.

The chain combines TRBV6-1 with TRBJ2-7; the D is unclear. This CDR3 contains 15 residues. The germline gives CDR1 MNHNS, CDR2 SASEGT. V lost 7 bases and J 3 bases, leaving 19 bases between the germline ends. CDR3 protein: CASIWLVGGVYEQYF. For the CDR3, the DNA is TGTGCCAGCATTTGGCTAGTGGGTGGGGTCTACGAGCAGTACTTC.

The chain employs TRBV12-3 or TRBV12-4 and TRBJ2-5; D is possibly TRBD2 (6 bases). This CDR3 is 15 amino acids long. Trimming pared 6 bases from V and 0 bases from J, leaving 14 bases between. The CDR3 protein is CASSRTGTYQETQYF. In nucleotides, the CDR3 is TGTGCCAGCAGCCGAACCGGGACTTACCAAGAGACCCAGTACTTC.

In this sample, this clone turned up many times. V usage is TRBV2 and J usage is TRBJ1-2; D remains unclear. This CDR3 is 14 amino acids long. V was clipped by 3 bases and J by 3 bases, with 11 bases between them. CDR1 is SNHLY, CDR2 FYNNEI, per germline. The CDR3 spells CASSEWVMDYGYTF. The CDR3 bases are TGTGCCAGCAGTGAGTGGGTCATGGACTATGGCTACACCTTC.

This clone was counted at least ten times. The J gene is TRBJ2-5, the V gene TRBV27, with TRBD1 matching over 8 bases. The CDR3 length is 15 residues. V dropped 6 bases and J dropped 5; count of bases not matched to a gene: 11. CDR1 is MNHEY and CDR2 is SMNVEV in the germline V gene (reference sequence). CDR3 sequence: CASSPLDRGEETQYF. In DNA form, the CDR3 reads TGTGCCAGCAGCCCCCTCGACAGGGGAGAGGAGACCCAGTACTTC.

This sequence joins TRBV4-1 and TRBJ2-3; D is unresolved. V lost 3 bases and J lost 6, with 7 bases in between. The germline V gene encodes CDR1 MGHRA and CDR2 YSYEKL. This CDR3 has 12 residues. Here the CDR3 DNA reads TGCGCCAGCAGCCACAATGGGGATACGCAGTATTTT. This sequence encodes CASSHNGDTQYF.

This clone was counted ten times or more. This CDR3 is CASSYGTLRDSHQPQHF. The CDR3 DNA reads as TGTGCCAGCAGTTACGGGACCCTTCGAGACTCCCATCAGCCCCAGCATTTT. The rearrangement joins TRBV6-2 or TRBV6-3 to TRBJ1-5, with a tentative D call TRBD1 (5 bases). The CDR3 is 17 residues long. The germline V gene has CDR1 MNHEY and CDR2 SVGEGT. The ends were cut back, 2 bases at V and 5 bases at J, with 19 bases in the middle.

In this sample, this clone turned up once. The chain employs TRBV3-1 and TRBJ2-5; no clear D gene. Trimming shortened V by 4 bases and J by 2 bases, and 11 bases separated the two germline ends. Per germline, CDR1 LGHDT and CDR2 YNNKEL (reference sequence). The CDR3 sequence is 14 residues long. CDR3 residues: CASSREVGQETQYF. The DNA of the CDR3 is TGTGCCAGCAGCCGAGAGGTAGGGCAAGAGACCCAGTACTTC.

This clone is a singleton in its sample. The chain combines TRBV20-1 with TRBJ2-1; 9 positions match TRBD2. V trimming: 1 base; J trimming: 8 bases; junction bases outside the gene matches: 15. The CDR3 sequence is 17 residues long. The germline V gene has CDR1 DFQATT and CDR2 SNEGSKA (reference sequence). CDR3 bases: TGCAGTGCTAGAGGGTCCGGGGCTAGCGGGACGTGGGATGAGCAGTTCTTC. Its translation is CSARGSGASGTWDEQFF.